The sequence of this T cell receptor (beta chain) was determined in a study of Ad26.COV2.S vaccination and SARS-CoV-2 variants. Treatment specified: some 20 received Ad26.COV2.S at low or high dose, single or two shots; several received placebo; per-sample allocation not given. It was on day 63 after the first vaccine or placebo injection that samples were taken. Study-level findings and limits: The placebo group had lower spike-specific TCR breadth than the vaccine recipients did. Recipients of either vaccine or placebo displayed similar breadth of non-spike TCRs.

As concerns this clone: Its specificity is not known. A much larger clone lies a single base off, so this may be a read error.

Assay used: immunoSEQ multiplex PCR; TCRdb lists only in-frame clones, some missing. In the table there are around 450,000 clones, about 90% of which are singletons. The starting material was peripheral blood, obtained in a trial of Ad26.COV2.S vaccine versus placebo. The clonotype was recovered from a person aged 18-60 years who received the Ad26.COV2.S COVID-19 vaccine or a placebo.

The CDR3 sequence: CASSPGTPNTGELFF. CDR3 coding DNA: TGCGCCAGCAGCCCCGGGACTCCGAACACCGGGGAGCTGTTTTTT. The chain carries TRBV5-1 and TRBJ2-2; possible D gene TRBD2, 6 bases. In germline, CDR1 is SGHRS, CDR2 YFSETQ. This CDR3 contains 15 residues. The V and J ends lost 4 bases and 0 bases respectively, with 10 bases between them. The full variable domain, rest sourced from reference TRBV5-1 and TRBJ2-2, is KAGVTQTPRYLIKTRGQQVTLSCSPISGHRSVSWYQQTPGQGLQFLFEYFSETQRNKGNFPGRFSGRQFSNSRSEMNVSTLELGDSALYLCASSPGTPNTGELFFGEGSRLTVL.